The TCR beta chain described here comes from a study of T-cell reconstitution after alpha-beta-depleted transplantation in children. Researchers prepared the TCRbeta library using unique molecular identifiers, the study reports. A single record per CDR3 protein comes from TCRdb applying MiXCR to the PCR reads. The profile shows 240,000 or so distinct CDR3 sequences, more than 10% of them singletons. The V gene's germline CDR1 is MNHEY and CDR2 SMNVEV (reference sequence). The CDR3 has 14 residues. The V and J ends lost 2 bases and 3 bases respectively, with 11 bases between them. This TCR came from a human donor who donated a stem cell graft to a child with acute lymphoblastic leukemia. The specimen was PBMCs from the stem cell graft donor, collected from the stem cell graft. The rearrangement uses TRBV27 and TRBJ2-7; a possible D gene is TRBD1 (5 bases). The CDR3, as DNA: TGTGCCAGCAGTTTAGGGCAGGGCTACTACGAGCAGTACTTC. It encodes CASSLGQGYYEQYF.